A selection of T cell receptor beta chains follows, all from one sample in a study of tumor-infiltrating lymphocytes in primary liver carcinoma. Each CDR3 protein gets one entry after TCRdb re-called the multiplex PCR reads with MiXCR. The table has just under 55,000 distinct CDR3 sequences, about 80% seen once; the top ten hold less than 30%. The sample was liver tumor tissue from sampling region 2. The receptors originated from a middle-aged man with primary liver carcinoma and hepatitis B virus infection. Both conserved end residues are part of each CDR3. D genes are given only for firm matches. Some rows mark clone size as missing; the rest say once, few, many or name a class of expanded clone.

D gene	J gene	clone size	V gene	CDR3 protein	CDR3 DNA
TRBD2	TRBJ2-1	.	TRBV29-1	CGVLAGDREQFF	TGTGGCGTTCTAGCGGGAGATAGGGAGCAGTTCTTC
TRBD1	TRBJ2-7	.	TRBV6-8	CASSLGQVATREQYF	TGTGCCAGCAGTTTGGGACAGGTAGCTACGAGAGAGCAGTACTTC
.	TRBJ1-2	once	TRBV7-8	CASSLVYGEGALNGYTF	TGTGCCAGCAGTTTAGTGTATGGAGAGGGAGCGCTCAATGGCTACACCTTC
.	TRBJ1-5	.	TRBV7-9	CTNSHSNQPQHF	TGTACCAACAGTCATAGTAATCAGCCCCAGCATTTT
TRBD2	TRBJ2-3	.	TRBV6-1	CASTQLAGLITYTQYF	TGTGCCAGCACTCAATTAGCGGGTTTAATCACATATACGCAGTATTTT
.	TRBJ1-1	.	TRBV4-1	CVSSHLPGLDTEAFF	TGCGTCAGCAGCCACCTCCCGGGGTTGGACACTGAAGCTTTCTTT
.	TRBJ2-7	.	TRBV13	CVSSLVSSEVYEQYF	TGTGTCAGCAGCTTAGTCAGCAGTGAGGTTTACGAGCAGTACTTC
.	TRBJ1-6	.	TRBV11-2	CASSLEVSGEGPPLHF	TGTGCCAGCAGCTTAGAGGTATCTGGAGAAGGTCCACCCCTCCACTTT
.	TRBJ1-1	many	TRBV7-9	CASSLATGVDEAFF	TGTGCCAGCAGCTTAGCGACCGGGGTAGATGAAGCTTTCTTT
.	TRBJ2-7	.	TRBV4-1	CVSSQGIGTYEQYF	TGCGTCAGCAGCCAGGGGATCGGAACCTACGAGCAGTACTTC
.	TRBJ2-1	once	TRBV14	CASSRFYYELFF	TGTGCCAGCAGCCGGTTCTACTATGAGCTGTTCTTC
.	TRBJ2-7	few	TRBV11-2	CAGSLVLLPNEQYF	TGTGCCGGCAGCTTAGTACTCCTCCCCAACGAGCAGTACTTC
TRBD2	TRBJ2-2	.	TRBV5-1	CASSLGAGSIGELFF	TGCGCCAGCAGCTTGGGAGCGGGGAGTATCGGGGAGCTGTTTTTC
.	TRBJ2-5	.	TRBV11-2	CASGFGGSHETQYF	TGTGCCAGCGGCTTCGGGGGCAGCCACGAGACCCAATACTTC
TRBD2	TRBJ2-3	many	TRBV5-4	CASSGGEGLAGADTQYF	TGTGCCAGCAGCGGGGGCGAAGGACTAGCGGGAGCGGATACGCAGTATTTT
.	TRBJ2-1	.	TRBV11-2	CDSSPPSVAHNEQFF	TGTGACAGCAGCCCCCCAAGCGTAGCCCACAATGAGCAGTTCTTT
.	TRBJ2-3	.	TRBV6-1	CARRGHNEDTQYF	TGTGCCAGGAGGGGTCATAACGAAGATACGCAGTATTTT
TRBD2	TRBJ2-7	.	TRBV6-5	CTSRTEGLAYMQYF	TGTACCTCCAGGACGGAGGGACTAGCCTACATGCAGTACTTC
.	TRBJ2-1	.	TRBV11-2	CASSLNNELAMGEQFF	TGTGCCAGCAGCTTGAATAACGAACTAGCCATGGGTGAGCAGTTCTTC
TRBD1	TRBJ2-3	.	TRBV29-1	CSVKTGGADTQYF	TGCAGCGTTAAGACAGGGGGTGCGGATACGCAGTATTTT
TRBD1	TRBJ2-2	.	TRBV4-1	CASSFDRDRVGTGESFF	TGTGCCAGTAGCTTTGATCGGGACAGGGTCGGCACCGGGGAGTCGTTTTTT
TRBD2	TRBJ2-5	.	TRBV12-3/TRBV12-4	CASSSSGPQESQYF	TGTGCCAGCAGTAGTAGCGGGCCCCAAGAGTCCCAGTACTTC
.	TRBJ1-6	.	TRBV5-5	CASSPRPDSPLHF	TGTGCCAGCAGCCCTAGACCTGATTCACCCCTCCACTTT
.	TRBJ1-1	.	TRBV10-3	CAISGTRGDTEAFF	TGTGCCATCAGTGGGACAAGGGGGGACACTGAAGCATTCTTT
.	TRBJ2-1	.	TRBV7-9	CASSLAGNEQLF	TGTGCCAGCAGCTTAGCCGGCAATGAGCAGTTATTC
.	TRBJ2-2	.	TRBV13	CASSFVSENTGELLF	TGTGCCAGCAGCTTCGTCAGTGAGAACACCGGGGAGCTGCTTTTT
.	TRBJ2-1	.	TRBV11-2	CASGFDAGSYNEQFF	TGTGCCAGCGGCTTTGATGCGGGGTCCTACAATGAGCAGTTCTTC
.	TRBJ2-3	.	TRBV6-1	CASSEFNRDSTDTQYF	TGTGCTAGCAGTGAATTCAATCGGGATAGCACAGATACGCAGTATTTT
.	TRBJ2-5	.	TRBV5-1	CTSSLGQETQYF	TGCACTAGCAGCTTGGGACAAGAGACCCAGTACTTC
.	TRBJ1-4	many	TRBV12-3/TRBV12-4	CASSLDTGTNEKLFF	TGTGCCAGCAGTTTGGATACAGGAACTAATGAAAAACTGTTTTTT
.	TRBJ2-7	few	TRBV20-1	CSARGAYEQYF	TGCAGTGCTAGGGGGGCATACGAGCAGTACTTC
TRBD2	TRBJ2-1	.	TRBV24-1	CATSEPRLAGAYNEQFF	TGTGCCACCAGTGAACCTAGACTAGCGGGAGCCTACAATGAGCAGTTCTTC
.	TRBJ2-6	.	TRBV6-1	CASVKGDAWANVLTF	TGTGCCAGTGTTAAAGGGGATGCATGGGCCAACGTCCTGACTTTC
.	TRBJ2-2	.	TRBV29-1	CSVVTKTGELFF	TGCAGCGTTGTTACAAAGACCGGGGAGCTGTTTTTT
.	TRBJ2-1	.	TRBV29-1	CSVEALTGVNGQFF	TGCAGCGTTGAAGCTTTAACGGGAGTAAATGGGCAGTTCTTC
.	TRBJ1-5	once	TRBV10-2	CASSGAGSQQPQHF	TGCGCCAGCAGCGGGGCAGGGTCACAGCAGCCCCAGCATTTT